The 10 T cell receptor beta chains below come from one sample, sequenced in a study of T cell responses to AZD1222 COVID-19 vaccine (dated by TCRdb to the early 2020s). Library generation was performed with the immunoSEQ multiplex PCR assay. TCRdb limited this immuneACCESS table to in-frame rearrangements with V and J called. A share of clones is missing; checked studies link under half to unresolved V genes, and the rest is unexplained. Present in this sample are around 150,000 clones, about 91% of which were seen just once. Approximately 1.2% of the sample is held by the ten biggest clonotypes. In the paper's terms, the time point label means: about 28 days (+/-7) after the second vaccine dose. The sample in question was peripheral blood, obtained 28 days after the second AZD1222 dose. These receptors were collected from an adult who received the AZD1222 COVID-19 vaccine.

This clone was observed a single time. This rearrangement joins TRBV19 to TRBJ2-3, with TRBD1 matching over 9 bases. V was pared by 5 bases and J by 6 bases, with 9 bases of the junction left unmatched. This CDR3 region has 15 residues. Germline assignment: CDR1 LNHDA and CDR2 SQIVND (reference sequence). The CDR3 DNA is TGTGCCAGTAGTCCCGGGGACAGGGTACGCGATACGCAGTATTTT. It codes for CASSPGDRVRDTQYF.

This chain uses TRBV7-9 with TRBJ1-4; 9 bases align to TRBD1. V shed 4 bases, J shed 6 bases, and the junction held 3 bases outside the gene matches. The germline gives CDR1 SEHNR, CDR2 FQNEAQ (reference sequence). CDR3 length equals 14 residues. CDR3 bases: TGTGCCAGCAGCTCCCGACAGGGGGATGAAAAACTGTTTTTT. This translates into CASSSRQGDEKLFF.

This clone was seen a few times. The chain recombines TRBV3-1 (or the pseudogene TRBV3-2) with TRBJ1-4, with D perhaps TRBD1 (6 bases). Trimming removed 3 bases from V and 4 bases from J, with 18 bases in between. The CDR3 runs to 17 residues. CDR1 and CDR2 from the germline V gene are LGHDT and YNNKEL (reference sequence). The DNA of the CDR3 is TGTGCCAGCAGCCATTCTCTCGGGGACACCAGTAATGAAAAACTGTTTTTT. Its protein product is CASSHSLGDTSNEKLFF.

The rearrangement links TRBV7-6 to TRBJ1-4; unclear D gene. CDR1 is SGHVS and CDR2 is FNYEAQ in the germline V gene. V was clipped by 4 bases and J by 0 bases, with 12 bases between them. The CDR3 contains 16 residues. CDR3 in amino acids: CASSSALGATNEKLFF. Written as DNA, the CDR3 is TGTGCCAGCAGCTCGGCCCTCGGAGCAACTAATGAAAAACTGTTTTTT.

This clone was detected once. This chain joins TRBV30 and TRBJ1-5; D is unresolved. Looked up from germline, CDR1 is GTSNPN and CDR2 is SVGIG (reference sequence). CDR3 length: 16 amino acids. V lost 2 bases and J lost 2, with 16 bases in between. CDR3 residues: CAWSHRGGFGNQPQHF. The CDR3, as DNA: TGTGCCTGGAGTCACAGAGGAGGGTTTGGCAATCAGCCCCAGCATTTT.

The J gene is TRBJ1-1, the V gene TRBV27; 9 bases line up with TRBD1. The V gene's germline CDR1 is MNHEY and CDR2 SMNVEV (reference sequence). J lost 3 bases, V lost 3 bases, and 20 bases had no gene match. The CDR3 extends over 20 amino acids. CDR3 DNA: TGTGCCAGCAGTTTCGCCCAACCGCCTAGACAGGGGGTGAGGTACACTGAAGCTTTCTTT. Encoded protein: CASSFAQPPRQGVRYTEAFF.

The rearrangement links TRBV15 to TRBJ2-7; D tentatively reads TRBD1 or TRBD2 (5 bases each). In germline, CDR1 is LNHNV, CDR2 YYDKDF (reference sequence). This CDR3 contains 15 residues. The V gene lost 1 base and the J gene lost 1 base, with 11 bases spanning the gap. CDR3 amino acids: CATSRAGTPSYEQYF. DNA of the CDR3: TGTGCCACCAGCAGAGCTGGGACCCCGTCCTACGAGCAGTACTTC.

Worth noting for this clone: This specimen includes other DNA sequences encoding the same CDR3. The gene calls are TRBV7-9 and TRBJ1-5, with a weak D call TRBD1 (6 bases). The CDR3 extends over 15 amino acids. Trimming pared 1 base from V and 2 bases from J, leaving 9 bases between. Germline V gene sequence: CDR1 SEHNR, CDR2 FQNEAQ (reference sequence). CDR3 region: CASSLGQGRNQPQHF. The CDR3 DNA follows: TGTGCCAGCAGCTTAGGGCAGGGGCGCAATCAGCCCCAGCATTTT.

The chain is built from TRBV2 and TRBJ2-4; no definite D call. Germline assignment: CDR1 SNHLY and CDR2 FYNNEI. Trimming took off 7 bases at V and 0 bases at J, with 19 bases between the two ends. The CDR3 loop spans 17 amino acids. CDR3 in DNA: TGTGCCAGCACAGGTCATACAAAGGGCCTAGCCAAAAACATTCAGTACTTC. Protein sequence: CASTGHTKGLAKNIQYF.

The rearrangement uses TRBV29-1 and TRBJ2-7; D not resolved. Germline CDR1 reads SQVTM; CDR2 reads ANQGSEA. V lost 0 bases to trimming and J lost 2 bases, with 5 bases between them. The CDR3 runs to 12 residues. The CDR3 nucleotides are TGCAGCGTTGAAGATCGCCCCTACGAGCAGTACTTC. This codes for CSVEDRPYEQYF.